The sequence of this T cell receptor (beta chain) was determined in a study of blood T cell repertoires in COVID-19. Overall study context: COVID-19 samples collected from the United States, Italy and Spain covered acute and convalescent phases. The analysed material was cDNA or gDNA that came from T cells, B-cell-depleted T cells, or PBMCs.

This clone was picked up one time. Source study methods: The authors estimated nucleated cell counts from reference gene primer amplification. The method was immunoSEQ multiplex PCR; TCRdb's version includes in-frame clones alone and lacks a portion of them. V, J and clone size were drawn from that table, and D and trimming were deduced from the DNA. The sample includes hundreds of thousands of clones, 86% of them seen just once. The germline gives CDR1 LGHNA, CDR2 YSLEER. Trimming cost V 5 bases and J 5 bases, with 8 bases left between them. This CDR3 is 12 amino acids long. This clonotype originated in a woman aged 60-75 years who had recovered from COVID-19. The sample comprised peripheral blood. The genes are TRBV4-3 and TRBJ2-3; the D gene is possibly TRBD1 (6 bases). CDR3 region: CASSGGQDTQYF. DNA of the CDR3: TGCGCCAGCAGCGGGGGCCAAGATACGCAGTATTTT.